This passage covers 4 T cell receptor beta chains from one sample sequenced in a study of cytotoxic CD8 clonotypes in ibrutinib-treated CLL. The method was immunoSEQ multiplex PCR; TCRdb's version includes in-frame clones alone and lacks a portion of them. The sample includes about 150,000 clones, 75% to 80% seen only once; the top ten take about 4.7%. The sample here was PBMCs, taken after 24 months of ibrutinib treatment. The source of these receptors is a human donor with chronic lymphocytic leukemia.

This clone turned up a few times. The CDR3 is CASSIRGGAFF. CDR3 bases: TGTGCCAGTAGTATTCGGGGAGGGGCTTTCTTT. The chain is built from TRBV19 and TRBJ1-1; no reliable D call. V lost 3 bases and J 11 bases, leaving 10 bases between the germline ends. CDR1 LNHDA and CDR2 SQIVND come from the germline V gene (reference sequence). The CDR3 sequence is 11 residues long.

This clone appeared a single time. The rearrangement uses TRBV7-3 and TRBJ1-1, with D possibly matching TRBD1 (6 bases). The V and J ends lost 2 bases and 7 bases respectively, with 11 bases between them. In germline, CDR1 is SGHTA, CDR2 FQGTGA. The CDR3 runs to 13 residues. The CDR3 DNA reads as TGTGCCAGCAGCTTAGTGCTGGACAGTGAAGCTTTCTTT. It is translated as CASSLVLDSEAFF.

The chain has TRBV7-9 and TRBJ2-5, with TRBD2 matching over 12 bases. CDR1 is SEHNR, CDR2 FQNEAQ, per germline (reference sequence). This CDR3 spans 17 amino acids. V was clipped by 5 bases and J by 5 bases; unmatched bases: 12. CDR3 sequence (DNA): TGTGCCAGCAGCCCAGCCCCGGGACTAGCGGGTGGGGAGACCCAGTACTTC. This sequence encodes CASSPAPGLAGGETQYF.

The table lists this clone with a few counts. The rearrangement joins TRBV27 to TRBJ2-1; 7 nucleotides line up with TRBD2. J lost 7 bases, V lost 6 bases, and 6 bases had no gene match. The CDR3 has 13 amino acids. Germline loops: CDR1 MNHEY, CDR2 SMNVEV (reference sequence). CDR3 nucleotide sequence: TGTGCCAGCAGCCCGGGGGGTGGTAATGAGCAGTTCTTC. It specifies CASSPGGGNEQFF.